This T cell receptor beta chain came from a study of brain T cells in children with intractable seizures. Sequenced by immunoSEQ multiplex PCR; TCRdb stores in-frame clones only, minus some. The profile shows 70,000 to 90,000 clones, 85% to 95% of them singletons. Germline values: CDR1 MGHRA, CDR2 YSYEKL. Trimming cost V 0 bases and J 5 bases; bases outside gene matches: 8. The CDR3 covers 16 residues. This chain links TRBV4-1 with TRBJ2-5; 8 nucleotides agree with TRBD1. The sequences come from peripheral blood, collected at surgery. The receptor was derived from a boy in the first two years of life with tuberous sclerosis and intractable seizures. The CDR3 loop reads CASSQDERQGLETQYF. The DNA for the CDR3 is TGCGCCAGCAGCCAAGATGAACGACAGGGGTTGGAGACCCAGTACTTC.